The 18 T cell receptor beta chains below all came from one sample that was sequenced in a study of patients and donors after allogeneic stem cell transplantation. MiXCR, applied by TCRdb to the RT-PCR reads, yields one record per CDR3 protein. The sample has hundreds of thousands of distinct CDR3 sequences; roughly two fifths are singletons. The sample taken for sequencing was blood, either unsorted or a sorted T cell fraction (not recorded which). These receptors came from a human donor who was either an allogeneic HSCT recipient or a stem cell or donor lymphocyte infusion donor (not recorded which). It is not recorded whose cells these are; they may come from a transplant donor.

The V gene is TRBV7-2, the J gene TRBJ2-3; perhaps TRBD1 as D (5 bases). This CDR3 has 12 residues. The germline V gene encodes CDR1 SGHTA and CDR2 FQGNSA. V was pared by 4 bases and J by 6 bases, with 8 bases between. Here the CDR3 DNA reads TGTGCCAGCAGCTATCACAGGGATACGCAGTATTTT. It encodes CASSYHRDTQYF.

This clonotype appeared a few times. This sequence joins TRBV6-5 and TRBJ1-1; maybe TRBD1 (6 bases). V lost 0 bases and J 4 bases, leaving 15 bases between the germline ends. The CDR3 covers 16 residues. Germline V gene data show CDR1 as MNHEY and CDR2 as SVGAGI. CDR3 nucleotide sequence: TGTGCCAGCAGTTACTCGCGTGGGGGGCTCGGCACTGAAGCTTTCTTT. This sequence encodes CASSYSRGGLGTEAFF.

This sequence joins TRBV20-1 and TRBJ1-2; no clear D gene. With 2 bases removed from V and 8 bases from J, the gap between germline ends came to 18 bases. The CDR3 totals 14 residues. Germline assignment: CDR1 DFQATT and CDR2 SNEGSKA (reference sequence). The CDR3 bases are TGCAGTGCTAGATCGGAGAGTCAACCTGGCGGCTACACCTTC. Translation: CSARSESQPGGYTF.

There are a few counts of this clonotype. The rearrangement uses TRBV6-6 and TRBJ1-4, with unresolved D. Deletions cut 8 bases from V and 7 bases from J, with 14 bases between. CDR1 and CDR2 from the germline V gene are MNHNY and SVGAGI (reference sequence). This CDR3 spans 13 amino acids. The CDR3 bases are TGTGCCAGCGAACGGACCGCAGGTGAAAAACTGTTTTTT. This encodes CASERTAGEKLFF.

The V call is TRBV12-3 or TRBV12-4, the J call TRBJ2-2; D possibly uses TRBD1 or TRBD2 (5 bases each). V lost 8 bases and J 4 bases, leaving 14 bases between the germline ends. This CDR3 spans 14 amino acids. The CDR3 loop reads CASLTGTTTGELFF. The CDR3 DNA reads TGTGCCAGCTTGACCGGGACCACCACCGGGGAGCTGTTTTTT.

The chain carries TRBV20-1 and TRBJ1-1; no clear D gene. V was cut by 3 bases and J by 7 bases, with 15 bases left in between. Germline loops: CDR1 DFQATT, CDR2 SNEGSKA (reference sequence). The CDR3 extends over 13 amino acids. In nucleotides, the CDR3 is TGCAGTGCTAGCACGGGCCAAACAAATGAAGCTTTCTTT. Translating gives CSASTGQTNEAFF.

This clonotype has a handful of counts. The gene calls are TRBV29-1 and TRBJ2-7; TRBD2 matches 9 bases. Germline CDR1 and CDR2: SQVTM and ANQGSEA. This CDR3 is 13 amino acids long. V lost 2 bases to trimming and J lost 2 bases; unmatched junction nucleotides: 1. As DNA, the CDR3 is TGCAGCGTTGAACCTAGCGGGACCTACGAGCAGTACTTC. This encodes CSVEPSGTYEQYF.

This clonotype showed up just a few times. A junction end diverges from the germline sequence, so it may reflect a read error. The chain is built from TRBV14 and TRBJ1-1; D unresolved. The CDR3 sequence is 13 residues long. Germline lookup yields CDR1 SGHDN and CDR2 FVKESK. CDR3 sequence (DNA): TGCGCCAGCAGCCAAGATGCCTATACTGAAGCTTTCTTT. It codes for CASSQDAYTEAFF.

This clonotype was seen a handful of times. The rearrangement joins TRBV7-2 to TRBJ2-2; D call uncertain. The length of the CDR3 is 11 residues. Germline loops: CDR1 SGHTA, CDR2 FQGNSA. Trimming took 2 bases from V and 8 from J, leaving 3 bases between them. The CDR3 region is CASSLWGELFF. The CDR3 coding sequence is TGTGCCAGCAGCTTATGGGGGGAGCTGTTTTTT. Using reference TRBV7-2 and TRBJ2-2 for the parts outside the CDR3, the full variable domain is GAGVSQSPSNKVTEKGKDVELRCDPISGHTALYWYRQSLGQGLEFLIYFQGNSAPDKSGLPSDRFSAERTGGSVSTLTIQRTQQEDSAVYLCASSLWGELFFGEGSRLTVL.

The chain recombines TRBV7-7 with TRBJ2-5; possible D gene TRBD1, 6 bases. CDR1 SSHAT and CDR2 FNYEAQ come from the germline V gene (reference sequence). Trimming took 0 bases from V and 3 from J, leaving 14 bases between them. CDR3 length equals 16 residues. The CDR3 sequence: CASSLAFFRTEETQYF. The CDR3 DNA is TGTGCCAGCAGCTTAGCGTTTTTCAGGACAGAAGAGACCCAGTACTTC.

This clonotype was found a few times. CDR3 in DNA: TGCGCCAGCAGCTCTCCGATGGGTTTTGCTAAGGCTTTCTTT. It is translated as CASSSPMGFAKAFF. The chain combines TRBV4-1 with TRBJ1-1; D unclear. This CDR3 contains 14 residues. V gave up 5 bases and J gave up 11 bases, with 21 bases separating them. From germline, CDR1 is MGHRA and CDR2 YSYEKL.

This clonotype was recorded a few times. The CDR3 DNA sequence: TGCGCCAGCAGCTTGGAGGGGGCAGGTGAAAAACTGTTTTTT. Translation gives CASSLEGAGEKLFF. The chain recombines TRBV5-1 with TRBJ1-4; 7 nucleotides match TRBD1. CDR1 is SGHRS, CDR2 YFSETQ, per germline. The CDR3 runs to 14 residues. Unmatched junction bases numbered 3, after V lost 0 bases and J lost 7 bases.

A few counts support this clonotype. J is TRBJ1-2 and V is TRBV10-2; D uncertain. The CDR3 contains 13 residues. Germline lookup yields CDR1 WSHSY and CDR2 SAAADI. The V end lost 2 bases, the J end lost 9 bases, and 13 bases lay between the germline ends. The CDR3 bases are TGCGCCAGCAGTGAGGAGGAGGGTTGGCGCTACACCTTC. Translating it yields CASSEEEGWRYTF.

This clonotype came up a few times. This chain links TRBV12-3 or TRBV12-4 with TRBJ1-2; D is possibly TRBD1 (6 bases). The CDR3 spans 13 residues. With 10 bases removed from V and 1 base from J, the gap between germline ends came to 13 bases. The CDR3 nucleotides read TGTGCCATTCGACAGGTCAATAACTATGGCTACACCTTC. Translated, it gives CAIRQVNNYGYTF.

The table lists this clonotype with a few counts. V usage is TRBV4-1 and J usage is TRBJ1-5, with a tentative D call TRBD1 (5 bases). The ends were cut back, 0 bases at V and 1 base at J, with 10 bases in the middle. The CDR3 is made up of 16 amino acids. The germline CDR1 and CDR2 sequences are MGHRA and YSYEKL. The CDR3 loop reads CASSQDGAPSNQPQHF. The CDR3 DNA follows: TGCGCCAGCAGCCAAGACGGGGCGCCGAGCAATCAGCCCCAGCATTTT.

This clonotype was found once. This chain links TRBV29-1 with TRBJ2-3; TRBD2 matches at 9 bases. The CDR3 has 17 residues. V shed 3 bases and J 0 bases; nucleotides not matched to a gene: 10. Germline CDR1 and CDR2: SQVTM and ANQGSEA. The CDR3 nucleotides read TGCAGCGTTGAGAAAGGGCGGGGGGGCAAGAGCACAGATACGCAGTATTTT. It translates to CSVEKGRGGKSTDTQYF.

The rearrangement uses TRBV29-1 and TRBJ1-1; D gene unclear. V lost 6 bases and J lost 0, with 8 bases in between. Germline V gene data show CDR1 as SQVTM and CDR2 as ANQGSEA. The CDR3 runs 12 residues. The CDR3 nucleotides are TGCAGCGTCGGACGGGTGAACACTGAAGCTTTCTTT. Residues: CSVGRVNTEAFF.

The chain links TRBV12-3 or TRBV12-4 to TRBJ1-5; D may be TRBD1 (5 bases). The CDR3 length is 18 residues. Trimming took 3 bases from V and 1 from J, leaving 19 bases between them. This CDR3 reads CASSFLVARGSSNQPQHF. The CDR3 DNA follows: TGTGCCAGCAGTTTTTTGGTTGCGAGGGGCTCGAGCAATCAGCCCCAGCATTTT.